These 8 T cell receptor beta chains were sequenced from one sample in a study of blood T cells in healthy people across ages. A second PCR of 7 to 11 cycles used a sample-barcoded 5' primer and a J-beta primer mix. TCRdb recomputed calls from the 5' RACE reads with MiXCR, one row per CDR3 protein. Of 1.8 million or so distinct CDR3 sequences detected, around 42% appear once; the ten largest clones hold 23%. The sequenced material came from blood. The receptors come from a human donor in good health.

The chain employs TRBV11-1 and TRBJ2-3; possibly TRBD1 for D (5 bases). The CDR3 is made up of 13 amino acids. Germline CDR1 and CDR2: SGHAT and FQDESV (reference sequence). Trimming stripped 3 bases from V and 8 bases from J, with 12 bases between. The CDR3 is CASSLVTAGTQYF. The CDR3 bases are TGTGCCAGCAGCTTGGTGACAGCCGGTACGCAGTATTTT.

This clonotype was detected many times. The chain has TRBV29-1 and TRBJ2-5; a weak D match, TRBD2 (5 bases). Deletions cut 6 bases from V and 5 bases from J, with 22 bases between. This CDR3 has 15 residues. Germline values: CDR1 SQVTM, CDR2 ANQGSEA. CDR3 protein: CSVGTLGVTEETQYF. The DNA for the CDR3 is TGCAGCGTCGGTACCCTCGGGGTGACGGAGGAGACCCAGTACTTC. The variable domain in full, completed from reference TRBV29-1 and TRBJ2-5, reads SAVISQKPSRDICQRGTSLTIQCQVDSQVTMMFWYRQQPGQSLTLIATANQGSEATYESGFVIDKFPISRPNLTFSTLTVSNMSPEDSSIYLCSVGTLGVTEETQYFGPGTRLLVL.

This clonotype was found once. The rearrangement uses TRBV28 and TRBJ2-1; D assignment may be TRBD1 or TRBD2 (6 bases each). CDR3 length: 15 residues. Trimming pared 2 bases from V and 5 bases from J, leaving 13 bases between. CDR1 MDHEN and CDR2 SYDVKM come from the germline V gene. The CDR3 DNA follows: TGTGCCAGCAGTTTAGCGGGACACGTACACAATGAGCAGTTCTTC. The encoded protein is CASSLAGHVHNEQFF. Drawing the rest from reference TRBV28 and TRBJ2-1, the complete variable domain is DVKVTQSSRYLVKRTGEKVFLECVQDMDHENMFWYRQDPGLGLRLIYFSYDVKMKEKGDIPEGYSVSREKKERFSLILESASTNQTSMYLCASSLAGHVHNEQFFGPGTRLTVL.

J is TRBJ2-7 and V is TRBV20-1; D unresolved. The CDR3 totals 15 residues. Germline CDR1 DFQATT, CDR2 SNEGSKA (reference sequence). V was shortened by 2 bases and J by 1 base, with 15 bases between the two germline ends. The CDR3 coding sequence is TGCAGTGCTAGACATTCCTTTAGACCTTCCTACGAGCAGTACTTC. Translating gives CSARHSFRPSYEQYF.

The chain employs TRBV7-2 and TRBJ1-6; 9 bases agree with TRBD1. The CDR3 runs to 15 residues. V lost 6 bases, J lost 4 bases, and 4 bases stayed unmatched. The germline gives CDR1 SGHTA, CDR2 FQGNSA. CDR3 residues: CASRQQGAYNSPLHF. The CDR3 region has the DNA TGTGCCAGCAGACAACAGGGGGCTTATAATTCACCCCTCCACTTT.

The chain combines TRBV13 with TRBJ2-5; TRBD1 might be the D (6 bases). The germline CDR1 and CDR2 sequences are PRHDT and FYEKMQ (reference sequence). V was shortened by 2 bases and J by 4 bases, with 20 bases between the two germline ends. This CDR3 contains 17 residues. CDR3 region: CASSLRLAHWGPETQYF. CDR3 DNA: TGTGCCAGCAGCTTAAGATTGGCTCACTGGGGGCCAGAGACCCAGTACTTC.

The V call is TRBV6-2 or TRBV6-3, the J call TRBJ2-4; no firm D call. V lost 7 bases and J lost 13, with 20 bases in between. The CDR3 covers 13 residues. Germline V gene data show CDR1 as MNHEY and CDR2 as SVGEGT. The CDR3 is CASTDFRSEEQYF. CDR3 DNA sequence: TGTGCCAGCACCGACTTCAGGTCGGAAGAGCAGTACTTC.

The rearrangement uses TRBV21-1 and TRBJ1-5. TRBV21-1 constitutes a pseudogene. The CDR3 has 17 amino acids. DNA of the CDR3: TGTGCCAGCAGCAAAGTGCGAAAGTACCCATTATCATGGGCCCAGCATTTT. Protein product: CASSKVRKYPLSWAQHF.